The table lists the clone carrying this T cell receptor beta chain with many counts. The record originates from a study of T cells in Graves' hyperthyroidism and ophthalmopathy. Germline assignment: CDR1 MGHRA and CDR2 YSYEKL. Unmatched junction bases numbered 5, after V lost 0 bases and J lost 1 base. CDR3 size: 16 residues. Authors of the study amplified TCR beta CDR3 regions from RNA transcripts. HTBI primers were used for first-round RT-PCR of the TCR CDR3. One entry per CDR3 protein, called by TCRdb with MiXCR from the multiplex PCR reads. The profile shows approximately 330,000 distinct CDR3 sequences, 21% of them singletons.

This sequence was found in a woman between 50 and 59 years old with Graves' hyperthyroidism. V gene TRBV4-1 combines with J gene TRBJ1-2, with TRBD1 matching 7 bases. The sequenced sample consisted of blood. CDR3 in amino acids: CASSQDDRALNYGYTF. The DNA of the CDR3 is TGCGCCAGCAGCCAAGACGACAGGGCTCTTAACTATGGCTACACCTTC.